This entry describes one T cell receptor beta chain. In the study's own analysis: Nucleated cell counts were estimated from reference gene primer amplification. TCRdb keeps only in-frame clones here, not all; method: immunoSEQ multiplex PCR. V and J calls and clone size come straight from that table; D and trimming were deduced from the DNA. The sample consists of about 26,000 clones, around 61% of them appearing once. The sample belongs to a study of blood T cell repertoires in COVID-19. Study in general: Whether acute or convalescent, the COVID-19 samples came from the United States, Italy and Spain.

From germline, CDR1 is MNHEY and CDR2 SVGAGI. The CDR3 length is 16 residues. The V end was cut by 4 bases, the J end by 8 bases, with 23 bases between. Sequenced material: peripheral blood. This chain uses TRBV6-5 with TRBJ1-2, with D possibly TRBD1 on 5 matching bases. The TCR was taken from a man in his 60s with active or convalescent COVID-19. The CDR3 region has the DNA TGTGCCAGCAGTTTCAACGGGGCAGGGTCAGGAGGGGGCTACACCTTC. Its translation: CASSFNGAGSGGGYTF.